A selection of T cell receptor beta chains follows, all from one sample in a study of T-cell reconstitution after alpha-beta-depleted transplantation in children. TCRdb analysed the PCR reads with MiXCR anew, one entry per CDR3 protein. The sample yields under 850,000 distinct CDR3 sequences, around 14% seen once. Sequenced material: PBMCs, taken before TCRalphabeta/CD19-depleted stem cell transplant. The receptors come from a girl aged 2-10 years with congenital amegakaryocytic thrombocytopenia, due to receive a stem cell transplant. Both conserved end residues are part of each CDR3. A D gene is named only where the DNA matches it firmly. Clone size, where shown, is once, few, many, or a class for clones that have expanded.

length	V	D	size	J	DNA	CDR3
14	TRBV5-1	TRBD2	many	TRBJ2-7	TGCGCCAGCAGCTTTCCGTTGGCGGGAGGCGAGCAGTACTTC	CASSFPLAGGEQYF
16	TRBV28	TRBD1	few	TRBJ1-1	TGTGCCAGCAGTCTACTTCGGGGACAGGGGGCCGCTGAAGCTTTCTTT	CASSLLRGQGAAEAFF
13	TRBV6-6	NA	NA	TRBJ2-1	TGTGCCAGCAGTTACCAATCAGACAGGGAGCAGTTCTTC	CASSYQSDREQFF
12	TRBV10-3	NA	few	TRBJ2-5	TGTGCCATCAGTGAGCCGGGTGGTAGCGCGACCTTC	CAISEPGGSATF
14	TRBV5-1	NA	NA	TRBJ2-1	TGCGCCAGCAGCTTGTGGTTCCCAGGGTATGAGCAGTTCTTC	CASSLWFPGYEQFF
11	TRBV5-5	NA	many	TRBJ2-1	TGTGCCAGCAGCTCCAGTAATGAGCAGTTCTTC	CASSSSNEQFF
15	TRBV7-7	NA	NA	TRBJ2-3	TGTGCCAGCAGCTTAACTAGCTTTCACACAGATACGCAGTATTTT	CASSLTSFHTDTQYF
13	TRBV7-8	NA	many	TRBJ2-7	TGTGCCAGCAATCCGGGCCCCTTCAACGAGCAGTACTTC	CASNPGPFNEQYF
14	TRBV5-1	NA	many	TRBJ1-1	TGCGCCAGCAAGTCGAATACAGGGATCACTGAAGCTTTCTTT	CASKSNTGITEAFF
18	TRBV7-2	TRBD2	many	TRBJ2-1	TGTGCCAGCAGCTTAGCCAGTTCCGCGGGAGGGTTGAACAATGAGCAGTTCTTC	CASSLASSAGGLNNEQFF
16	TRBV5-1	TRBD1	NA	TRBJ2-1	TGCGCCAGCAGTCCACAGGGGGTTGCCCCCTACAATGAGCAGTTCTTC	CASSPQGVAPYNEQFF
13	TRBV20-1	NA	many	TRBJ2-1	TGCAGTGCTAGAGAATCCGGAACCGTCCAGCAGTTCTTC	CSARESGTVQQFF
14	TRBV27	TRBD2	NA	TRBJ2-1	TGTGCCAGCAGTATAGCGGGAGGGCATAATGAGCAGTTCTTC	CASSIAGGHNEQFF
13	TRBV20-1	NA	many	TRBJ2-7	TGCAGTGCCTCGTTCGGACAGCCCATCGAGCAGTACTTC	CSASFGQPIEQYF
16	TRBV6-1	TRBD2	many	TRBJ2-3	TGTGCCAGCAGACCAGGACTAGCGGCCCAGACAGATACGCAGTATTTT	CASRPGLAAQTDTQYF
10	TRBV30	TRBD1	many	TRBJ1-1	TGTGCCTGGGGACAGGGGGAAGCTTTCTTT	CAWGQGEAFF
15	TRBV6-5	NA	many	TRBJ2-1	TGTGCCAGCAGTTACTCGAAGGGAGTGCCGAATGAGCAGTTCTTC	CASSYSKGVPNEQFF
13	TRBV20-1	TRBD1	many	TRBJ1-5	TGCAGTGCTGGAGACAGGGAAGGACAGCCCCAGCATTTT	CSAGDREGQPQHF
13	TRBV3-1	NA	NA	TRBJ2-2	TGTGCCAGCAGCCAGGGCTTTACCCGGGCGCTGTTTTTT	CASSQGFTRALFF
15	TRBV4-1	NA	NA	TRBJ1-3	TGCGCCAGCAGCCTCGGACAGCAGGCTGGAAACACCATATATTTT	CASSLGQQAGNTIYF
16	TRBV5-5	NA	NA	TRBJ2-1	TGTGCCAGCAGCACTATCACCTCCGGCTCGGCGGGTGAGCAGTTCTTC	CASSTITSGSAGEQFF
17	TRBV5-1	NA	many	TRBJ1-1	TGCGCCAGCAGCTGGGAGCTCTCACAGGGCTTGAACACTGAAGCTTTCTTT	CASSWELSQGLNTEAFF
10	TRBV29-1	NA	many	TRBJ2-1	TGCAGCGTTCTAAACGATGAGCAGTTCTTC	CSVLNDEQFF
17	TRBV6-2/TRBV6-3	TRBD2	few	TRBJ2-3	TGTGCCAGCAGTTACGAAACCCGGGAGGGGAGCACAGATACGCAGTATTTT	CASSYETREGSTDTQYF
13	TRBV20-1	TRBD2	many	TRBJ2-3	TGCAGTGCTACGAGCGGGGTCAGGGATACGCAGTATTTT	CSATSGVRDTQYF
15	TRBV5-1	TRBD1	many	TRBJ1-3	TGCGCCAGCAGCCGACAGGGCTTCTCTGGAAACACCATATATTTT	CASSRQGFSGNTIYF
15	TRBV18	TRBD2	few	TRBJ2-5	TGTGCCAGCTCACCGGGACTAGCGGGACAAGAGACCCAGTACTTC	CASSPGLAGQETQYF
12	TRBV20-1	NA	NA	TRBJ1-1	TGCAGTGCGGCCCAGGGGTTGATTGAAGCTTTCTTT	CSAAQGLIEAFF
14	TRBV5-6	NA	many	TRBJ2-3	TGTGCCAGCAGCGAGACCTTGGGCACAGATACGCAGTATTTT	CASSETLGTDTQYF
15	TRBV5-1	NA	few	TRBJ1-5	TGCGCCAGCAGGCTCTCCGAAGGAAGCAATCAGCCCCAGCATTTT	CASRLSEGSNQPQHF
11	TRBV29-1	NA	NA	TRBJ2-7	TGCAGCGTCAAAGAGATTGGCGAGCAGTACTTC	CSVKEIGEQYF
19	TRBV18	NA	many	TRBJ2-1	TGTGCCAGCTCACAAATCCGGGCAGGGGGCCAGCGGGGGTACAATGAGCAGTTCTTC	CASSQIRAGGQRGYNEQFF
18	TRBV27	TRBD2	many	TRBJ2-1	TGTGCCAGCAGTTCCATAGGTAGCGGGAGGAGCTCCTACAATGAGCAGTTCTTC	CASSSIGSGRSSYNEQFF
19	TRBV11-2	NA	many	TRBJ2-3	TGTGCCAGCAGCTCACCTGGCTATGGACTCCAAACCCTCACAGATACGCAGTATTTT	CASSSPGYGLQTLTDTQYF
11	TRBV29-1	NA	many	TRBJ2-1	TGCAGCGTCGACAGGTACAATGAGCAGTTCTTC	CSVDRYNEQFF
14	TRBV4-1	NA	few	TRBJ2-3	TGCGCCAGCAGCCGGGCCCCCCGCACAGATACGCAGTATTTT	CASSRAPRTDTQYF
15	TRBV12-3/TRBV12-4	TRBD2	few	TRBJ2-3	TGTGCCAGCAGTTTGACTAGCGGAGACACAGATACGCAGTATTTT	CASSLTSGDTDTQYF
14	TRBV18	NA	NA	TRBJ1-3	TGTGCCAGCTCACCACCGGATCGGGGAGACACCATATATTTT	CASSPPDRGDTIYF
12	TRBV5-1	NA	few	TRBJ2-3	TGCGCCAGCAGAACTGACGGGGATACGCAGTATTTT	CASRTDGDTQYF
15	TRBV20-1	NA	many	TRBJ2-1	TGCAGTGCTAGAGATGGAGCGGCTACCTACAATGAGCAGTTCTTC	CSARDGAATYNEQFF
15	TRBV5-1	TRBD1	many	TRBJ2-2	TGCGCCAGCAGCCGTACAGGGGGAAACACCGGGGAGCTGTTTTTT	CASSRTGGNTGELFF
12	TRBV29-1	NA	NA	TRBJ2-1	TGCAGCGTTGAAGAGACAGGACATGAGCAGTTCTTC	CSVEETGHEQFF
18	TRBV5-1	TRBD1	many	TRBJ1-2	TGCGCCAGCAGCGACGGACAGGGGGCTCTACTGGCTAACTATGGCTACACCTTC	CASSDGQGALLANYGYTF
20	TRBV7-8	TRBD2	NA	TRBJ2-5	TGTGCCAGCAGCTTAAAGCCCGGACCTTTAGCGGGCGTCGTTCAAGAGACCCAGTACTTC	CASSLKPGPLAGVVQETQYF
16	TRBV7-8	TRBD1	few	TRBJ2-7	TGTGCCAGCAGCTATCCCGGGGTACAGGGGGACCACGAGCAGTACTTC	CASSYPGVQGDHEQYF
13	TRBV28	NA	few	TRBJ2-1	TGTGCGGGCGGGGCGTTTAGGGGCAATGAGCAGTTCTTC	CAGGAFRGNEQFF
11	TRBV12-3/TRBV12-4	NA	many	TRBJ1-1	TGTGCCAGCACCCAATTTGGTGGAGCTTTCTTT	CASTQFGGAFF
13	TRBV12-3/TRBV12-4	NA	NA	TRBJ1-5	TGTGCCAGCAGTCGGGGGCTCAATCAGCCCCAGCATTTT	CASSRGLNQPQHF
17	TRBV28	TRBD2	NA	TRBJ2-5	TGTGCCAGCAGTTCCCTAGCGGGAGTGAGGGGCCAAGAGACCCAGTACTTC	CASSSLAGVRGQETQYF
15	TRBV5-1	NA	NA	TRBJ2-7	TGCGCCAGCAGCTTGGCGGGCCCTCCCACCTACGAGCAGTACTTC	CASSLAGPPTYEQYF
16	TRBV3-1	NA	NA	TRBJ2-2	TGTGCCAGCAGCCAAGTTGTGGACAGACCTTCTGGGGAGCTGTTTTTT	CASSQVVDRPSGELFF
16	TRBV28	NA	many	TRBJ2-1	TGTGCCAGCAGTTTTGGAGTAGCCTATTCCTACAATGAGCAGTTCTTC	CASSFGVAYSYNEQFF
14	TRBV20-1	TRBD2	many	TRBJ2-1	TGCAGTCCCACGGGGGGAGGACCGTACAATGAGCAGTTCTTC	CSPTGGGPYNEQFF
13	TRBV29-1	NA	NA	TRBJ2-2	TGCAGCGTAAAACAGGAGAACACCGGGGAGCTGTTTTTT	CSVKQENTGELFF
14	TRBV12-3/TRBV12-4	NA	many	TRBJ1-5	TGTGCCAGCAGGGTCGGAAATAGCAATCAGCCCCAGCATTTT	CASRVGNSNQPQHF
12	TRBV29-1	TRBD1	many	TRBJ2-4	TGCAGCGTTCAACAGGGGAGAGGGATTCAGTACTTC	CSVQQGRGIQYF
17	TRBV10-3	TRBD2	many	TRBJ2-7	TGTGCCACTAGAACTAGCGGGATATCTAGTTCGCCCGACGAGCAGTACTTC	CATRTSGISSSPDEQYF
13	TRBV29-1	NA	many	TRBJ2-2	TGCAGCGTTGATTATCCAGGGACCGGGGAGCTGTTTTTT	CSVDYPGTGELFF
14	TRBV7-2	NA	NA	TRBJ2-1	TGTGCCAGCAGCTTAGCCCTCGGGGTGGCTAGTGGGTTCTTC	CASSLALGVASGFF